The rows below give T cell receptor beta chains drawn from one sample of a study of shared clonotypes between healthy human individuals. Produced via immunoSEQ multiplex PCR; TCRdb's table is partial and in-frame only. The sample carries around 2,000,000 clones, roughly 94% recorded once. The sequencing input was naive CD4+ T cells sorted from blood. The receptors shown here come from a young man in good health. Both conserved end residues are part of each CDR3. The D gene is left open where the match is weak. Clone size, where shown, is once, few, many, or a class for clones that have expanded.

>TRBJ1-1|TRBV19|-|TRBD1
TGTGCCAGTAGTCTGGGGACAGGCCGCATGAACACTGAAGCTTTCTTT
CASSLGTGRMNTEAFF
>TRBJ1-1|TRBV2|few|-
TGTGCCAGAAACACTGAAGCTTTCTTT
CARNTEAFF
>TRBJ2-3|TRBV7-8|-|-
TGTGCCAGCAGCTTAGCGAAGGATACGCAGTATTTT
CASSLAKDTQYF
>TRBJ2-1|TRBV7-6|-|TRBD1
TGTGCCAGCAGCTCGGGACAGGGGACTTGGGTTGAGCAGTTCTTC
CASSSGQGTWVEQFF
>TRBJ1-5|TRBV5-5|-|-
TGTGCCAGCAGCTCCTACAGGGACGGTCAGCCCCAGCATTTT
CASSSYRDGQPQHF
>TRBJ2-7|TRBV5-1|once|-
TGCGCCAGCAGCTTGGCCGGTCAGGGTACTCTCTCCGGGCAGTACTTC
CASSLAGQGTLSGQYF
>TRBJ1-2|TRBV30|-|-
TGTGCCTGGACGCCCTTCGGGGTGAACTATGGCTACACCTTC
CAWTPFGVNYGYTF
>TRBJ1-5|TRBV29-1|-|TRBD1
TGCAGCGCCTCCGGGACAGGGGGCAAGAATCAGCCCCAGCATTTT
CSASGTGGKNQPQHF
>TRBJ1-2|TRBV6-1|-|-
TGTGCCAGCAGTGAAGCTGGGAGTTCGCCCAACTATGGCTACACCTTC
CASSEAGSSPNYGYTF
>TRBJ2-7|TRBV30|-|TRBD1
TGTGCCTGGGGGGGACAGAACTACGAGCAGTACTTC
CAWGGQNYEQYF
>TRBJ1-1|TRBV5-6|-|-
TGTGCCAGCAGCTTGGGCAGGGGGAACACTGAAGCTTTCTTT
CASSLGRGNTEAFF
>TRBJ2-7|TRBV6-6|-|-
TGTGCCAGCAGTTACGAAAGGGGAGGCTACGAGCAGTACTTC
CASSYERGGYEQYF
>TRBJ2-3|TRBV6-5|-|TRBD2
TGTGCCAGCAGTTACACGACTAGCGGGCCCTTACGGTATTTT
CASSYTTSGPLRYF
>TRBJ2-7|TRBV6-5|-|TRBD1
TGTGCCAGCAGTTGGTTGACAGGGAAGGCCTACGAGCAGTACTTC
CASSWLTGKAYEQYF
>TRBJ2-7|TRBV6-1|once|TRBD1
TGTGCCAGCACCCAACTCACAGGGGGTGCCTACGAGCAGTACTTC
CASTQLTGGAYEQYF
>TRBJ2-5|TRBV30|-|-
TGTGCCTGGAGTTCGCGGACCACTCAGGAGACCCAGTACTTC
CAWSSRTTQETQYF
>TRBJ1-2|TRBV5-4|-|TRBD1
TGTGCCAGCACCCTACAGGGGATGGGGGGCTACACCTTC
CASTLQGMGGYTF
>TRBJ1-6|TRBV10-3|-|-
TGTGCCATCCCCCTAATTTCACCCCTCCACTTT
CAIPLISPLHF
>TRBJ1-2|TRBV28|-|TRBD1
TGTGCCAGCAGTCCTCTGAGGACAGGGCATAGCTATGGCTACACCTTC
CASSPLRTGHSYGYTF
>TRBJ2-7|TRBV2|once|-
TGTGCCAGCACGGGCAGCCGCTCCTACGAGCAGTACTTC
CASTGSRSYEQYF
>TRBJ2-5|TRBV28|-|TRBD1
TGTGCCAGCAGTCCTGGGGGACAGGGCCAAGAGACCCAGTACTTC
CASSPGGQGQETQYF
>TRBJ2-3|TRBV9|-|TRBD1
TGTGCCAGCAGCGCAAGCTTGGGACAGGGCTCGTTCGCGGATACGCAGTATTTT
CASSASLGQGSFADTQYF
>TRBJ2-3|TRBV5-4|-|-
TGTGCCAGCAGCCCGGGACCGGTGACAGATACGCAGTATTTT
CASSPGPVTDTQYF
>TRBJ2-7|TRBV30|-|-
TGTGCCTGGAGTCAGGCAGGGGGGTACGAGCAGTACTTC
CAWSQAGGYEQYF
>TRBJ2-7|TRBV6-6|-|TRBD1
TGTGCCAGCAGGGAGGACAGGCTCTCCTACGAGCAGTACTTC
CASREDRLSYEQYF